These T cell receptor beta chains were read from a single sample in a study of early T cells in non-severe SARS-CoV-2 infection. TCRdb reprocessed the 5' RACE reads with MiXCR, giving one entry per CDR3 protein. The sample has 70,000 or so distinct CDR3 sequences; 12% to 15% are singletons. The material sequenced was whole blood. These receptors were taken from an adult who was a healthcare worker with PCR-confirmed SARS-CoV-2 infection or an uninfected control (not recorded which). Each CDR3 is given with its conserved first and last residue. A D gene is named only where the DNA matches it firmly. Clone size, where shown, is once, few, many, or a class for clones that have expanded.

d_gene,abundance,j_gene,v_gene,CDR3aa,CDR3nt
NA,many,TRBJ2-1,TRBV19,CASSKGGWRNYNEQFF,TGTGCCAGTAGTAAGGGGGGATGGCGGAACTACAATGAGCAGTTCTTC
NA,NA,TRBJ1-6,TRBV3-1,CASSLGTGNSPLHF,TGTGCCAGCAGCCTAGGGACGGGGAATTCACCCCTCCACTTT
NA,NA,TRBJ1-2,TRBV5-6,CASRIRQISIYGYTF,TGTGCCAGCAGGATCAGACAGATTTCCATCTATGGCTACACCTTC
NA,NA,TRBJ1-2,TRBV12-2,CASRSGDRNYGYTF,TGTGCAAGTCGCTCGGGGGACAGGAACTATGGCTACACCTTC
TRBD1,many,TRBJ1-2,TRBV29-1,CSVGTGLEGNGYTF,TGCAGCGTGGGGACAGGGTTGGAAGGCAATGGCTACACCTTC
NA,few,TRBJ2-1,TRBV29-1,CSACIQDEQFF,TGCAGCGCCTGCATCCAAGATGAGCAGTTCTTC
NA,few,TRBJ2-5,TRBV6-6,CASNPQGLETQYF,TGTGCCAGCAATCCACAGGGCCTGGAGACCCAGTACTTC
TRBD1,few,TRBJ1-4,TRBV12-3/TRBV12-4,CASSLYQGAREKLFF,TGTGCCAGCAGTTTATATCAGGGGGCGCGAGAAAAACTGTTTTTT
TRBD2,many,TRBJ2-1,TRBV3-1,CASSQGLAGGLYNEQFF,TGTGCCAGCAGCCAGGGACTAGCGGGGGGCCTTTACAATGAGCAGTTCTTC
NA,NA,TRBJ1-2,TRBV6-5,CASSYRAVAVARPYTF,TGTGCCAGCAGTTATAGGGCGGTTGCCGTAGCCAGGCCCTACACCTTC
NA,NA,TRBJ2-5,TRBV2,CASGAGTAVETQYF,TGTGCCAGCGGAGCGGGTACAGCGGTAGAGACCCAGTACTTC
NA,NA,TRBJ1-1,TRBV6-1,CASSDTPYAFF,TGTGCCAGCAGTGACACCCCCTATGCTTTCTTT
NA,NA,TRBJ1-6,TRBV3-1,CASSQDGVTSPLHF,TGTGCCAGCAGCCAAGACGGGGTTACCTCACCCCTCCACTTT
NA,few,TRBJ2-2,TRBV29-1,CSVEDSTGELFF,TGCAGCGTTGAAGATTCCACCGGGGAGCTGTTTTTT
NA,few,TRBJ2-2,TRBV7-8,CASSSRETFTGELFF,TGTGCCAGCAGCAGCCGAGAGACTTTCACCGGGGAGCTGTTTTTT
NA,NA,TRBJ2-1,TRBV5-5,CASSQDAGSSYNEQFF,TGTGCCAGCAGCCAAGATGCAGGCAGCTCCTACAATGAGCAGTTCTTC
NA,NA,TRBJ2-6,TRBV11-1,CASTANRAGANVLTF,TGTGCCAGCACCGCCAACAGGGCTGGGGCCAACGTCCTGACTTTC
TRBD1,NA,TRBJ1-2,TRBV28,CASSLPPGTGYGYTF,TGTGCCAGCAGTTTGCCCCCCGGGACAGGGTATGGCTACACCTTC
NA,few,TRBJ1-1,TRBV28,CASRIHGRNTEAFF,TGTGCCAGCAGAATTCATGGACGGAACACTGAAGCTTTCTTT
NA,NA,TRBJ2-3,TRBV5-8,CASSSLRTVRSDTQYF,TGTGCCAGCAGCTCTCTACGGACAGTACGCTCAGATACGCAGTATTTT
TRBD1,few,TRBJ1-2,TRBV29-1,CSVGAGTGYYGYTF,TGCAGCGTTGGGGCCGGGACAGGTTACTATGGCTACACCTTC
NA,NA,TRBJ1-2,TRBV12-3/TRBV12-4,CASSLGRSYGYTF,TGTGCCAGCAGTTTAGGCAGGTCCTATGGCTACACCTTC
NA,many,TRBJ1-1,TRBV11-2,CASSFSPNTEAFF,TGTGCCAGCAGCTTTTCTCCTAACACTGAAGCTTTCTTT
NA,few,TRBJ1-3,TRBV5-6,CASSSPTSSGNTIYF,TGTGCCAGCAGCTCCCCCACCAGCTCTGGAAACACCATATATTTT
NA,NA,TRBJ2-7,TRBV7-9,CASRPPRQSPHYEQYF,TGTGCCAGCAGACCGCCCAGACAGTCGCCCCACTACGAGCAGTACTTC
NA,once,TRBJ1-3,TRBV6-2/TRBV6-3,CASTGAGNTIYF,TGTGCCAGCACGGGAGCTGGAAACACCATATATTTT
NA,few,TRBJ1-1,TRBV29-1,CSVAGGVNTEAFF,TGCAGCGTCGCCGGTGGGGTGAACACTGAAGCTTTCTTT
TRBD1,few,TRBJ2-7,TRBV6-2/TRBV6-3,CASSYPPGQIYEQYF,TGTGCCAGCAGTTACCCTCCGGGACAGATCTACGAGCAGTACTTC
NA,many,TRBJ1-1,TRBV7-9,CASSLVLEAFF,TGTGCCAGCAGCTTGGTCCTTGAAGCTTTCTTT
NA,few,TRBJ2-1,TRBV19,CASSIWVAGAHNEQFF,TGTGCCAGTAGTATTTGGGTGGCGGGGGCTCACAATGAGCAGTTCTTC
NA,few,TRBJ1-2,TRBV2,CASSGRGLANYGYTF,TGTGCCAGCAGTGGGCGGGGACTGGCGAACTATGGCTACACCTTC
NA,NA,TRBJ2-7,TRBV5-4,CASSSYGPSEQYF,TGTGCCAGCAGCTCCTACGGGCCCAGCGAGCAGTACTTC
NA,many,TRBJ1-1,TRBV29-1,CSVEYWGSGTGVTEAFFF,NA
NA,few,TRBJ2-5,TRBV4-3,CASSQDRQAPGRETQYF,TGCGCCAGCAGCCAAGATCGTCAGGCTCCTGGGAGAGAGACCCAGTACTTC
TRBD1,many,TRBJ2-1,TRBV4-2,CASSPYGDSSYNEQFF,TGTGCCAGCAGCCCCTATGGGGACAGCTCCTACAATGAGCAGTTCTTC
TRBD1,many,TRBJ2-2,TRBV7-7,CASSSTQGANTGELFF,TGTGCCAGCAGCTCAACTCAGGGGGCGAACACCGGGGAGCTGTTTTTT
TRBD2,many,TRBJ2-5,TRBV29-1,CSVDTAGETQYF,TGCAGCGTTGATACAGCGGGGGAGACCCAGTACTTC
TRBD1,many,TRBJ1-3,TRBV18,CASSTPGTGGTNTIYF,TGTGCCAGCTCGACTCCCGGGACAGGGGGCACAAACACCATATATTTT
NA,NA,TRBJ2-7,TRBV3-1,CASSQDWGPGMEQYF,TGTGCCAGCAGCCAAGATTGGGGTCCAGGGATGGAGCAGTACTTC
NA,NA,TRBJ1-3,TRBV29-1,CSVGVDQGNTIYF,TGCAGCGTTGGAGTCGATCAGGGAAACACCATATATTTT
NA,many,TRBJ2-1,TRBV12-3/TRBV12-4,CASSLDGPSDEQFF,TGTGCCAGCAGTTTAGACGGACCAAGCGATGAGCAGTTCTTC
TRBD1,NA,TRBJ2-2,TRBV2,CASSERGTDSNTGELFF,TGTGCCAGCAGTGAGAGGGGGACAGATTCGAACACCGGGGAGCTGTTTTTT
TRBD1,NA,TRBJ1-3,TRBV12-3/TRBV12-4,CASRRQGIDTIYF,TGTGCCAGCAGACGACAGGGTATTGACACCATATATTTT
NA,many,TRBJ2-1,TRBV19,CASSTKRPRDEQFF,TGTGCCAGTAGTACCAAACGTCCGAGGGATGAGCAGTTCTTC
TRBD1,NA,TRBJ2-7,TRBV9,CASSVGRGQNGEQYF,TGTGCCAGCAGCGTAGGCAGGGGGCAGAATGGAGAGCAGTACTTC
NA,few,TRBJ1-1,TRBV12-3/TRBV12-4,CASSPSFEGAFF,TGTGCCAGCAGTCCCTCCTTTGAGGGAGCTTTCTTT
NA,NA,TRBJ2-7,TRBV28,CASTPGTPYEQYF,TGTGCCAGCACCCCCGGGACACCGTACGAGCAGTACTTC
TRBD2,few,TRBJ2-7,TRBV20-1,CSAVAGLAGTSEQYF,TGCAGTGCCGTAGCTGGACTAGCGGGGACTAGCGAGCAGTACTTC
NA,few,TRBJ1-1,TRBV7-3,CASSSSPNTEAFF,TGTGCCAGCAGCTCAAGTCCGAACACTGAAGCTTTCTTT
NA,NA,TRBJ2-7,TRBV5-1,CASSPSAVAYEQYF,TGCGCCAGCAGCCCGTCGGCCGTGGCCTACGAGCAGTACTTC
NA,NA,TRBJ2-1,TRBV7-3,CASSLTHGTSSYNEQFF,TGTGCCAGCAGCTTAACCCACGGGACCTCCTCCTACAATGAGCAGTTCTTC
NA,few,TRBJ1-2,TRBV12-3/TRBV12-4,CASSLQSHYGYTF,TGTGCCAGCAGCCTACAGTCCCACTATGGCTACACCTTC
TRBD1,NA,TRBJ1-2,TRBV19,CASSSSGTGYWDYGYTF,TGTGCCAGTAGTTCATCCGGGACAGGGTATTGGGACTATGGCTACACCTTC
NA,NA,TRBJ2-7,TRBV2,CASSGGIEQYF,TGTGCCAGCAGTGGAGGGATCGAGCAGTACTTC
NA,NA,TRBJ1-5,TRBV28,CASSSIFPGTNQPQHF,TGTGCCAGCAGTTCGATCTTCCCCGGGACAAATCAGCCCCAGCATTTT
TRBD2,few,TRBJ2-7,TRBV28,CASSLARSGRDEQYF,TGTGCCAGCAGTTTAGCCCGTTCCGGGAGGGACGAGCAGTACTTC
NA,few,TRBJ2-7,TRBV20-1,CSARDMGFPYEQYF,TGCAGTGCTAGAGATATGGGTTTCCCCTACGAGCAGTACTTC
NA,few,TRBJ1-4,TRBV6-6,CASRPTATNEKLFF,TGTGCCAGCAGGCCCACAGCAACTAATGAAAAACTGTTTTTT
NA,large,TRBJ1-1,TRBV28,CASSLSSITEAFF,TGTGCCAGCAGTTTAAGTAGTATCACTGAAGCTTTCTTT
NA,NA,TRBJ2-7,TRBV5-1,CASSQDISNEQYF,TGCGCCAGCAGCCAGGACATTTCCAACGAGCAGTACTTC